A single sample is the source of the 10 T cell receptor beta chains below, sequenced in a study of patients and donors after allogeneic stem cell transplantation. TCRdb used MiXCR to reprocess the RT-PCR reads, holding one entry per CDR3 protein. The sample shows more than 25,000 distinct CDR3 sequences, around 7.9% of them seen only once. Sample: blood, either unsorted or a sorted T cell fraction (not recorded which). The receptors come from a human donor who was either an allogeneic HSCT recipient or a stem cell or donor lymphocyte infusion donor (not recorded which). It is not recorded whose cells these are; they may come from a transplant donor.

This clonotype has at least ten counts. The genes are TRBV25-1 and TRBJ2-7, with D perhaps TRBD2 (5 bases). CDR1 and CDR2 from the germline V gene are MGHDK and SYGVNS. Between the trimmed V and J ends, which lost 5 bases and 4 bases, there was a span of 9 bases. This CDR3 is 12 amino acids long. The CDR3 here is CASSRGSYEQYF. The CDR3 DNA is TGTGCCAGCAGTCGAGGGTCATACGAGCAGTACTTC.

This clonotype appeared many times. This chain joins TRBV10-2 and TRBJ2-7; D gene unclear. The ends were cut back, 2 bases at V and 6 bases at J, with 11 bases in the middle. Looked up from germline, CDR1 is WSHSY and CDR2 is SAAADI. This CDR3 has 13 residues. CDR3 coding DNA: TGCGCCAGCAGTGAGAGGGCTCAAGGCGAGCAGTACTTC. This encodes CASSERAQGEQYF.

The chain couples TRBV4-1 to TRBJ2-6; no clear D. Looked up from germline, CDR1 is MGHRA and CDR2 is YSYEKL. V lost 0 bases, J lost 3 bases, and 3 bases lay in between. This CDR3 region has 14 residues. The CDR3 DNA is TGCGCCAGCAGCCAAGAAGATGGGGCCAACGTCCTGACTTTC. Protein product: CASSQEDGANVLTF.

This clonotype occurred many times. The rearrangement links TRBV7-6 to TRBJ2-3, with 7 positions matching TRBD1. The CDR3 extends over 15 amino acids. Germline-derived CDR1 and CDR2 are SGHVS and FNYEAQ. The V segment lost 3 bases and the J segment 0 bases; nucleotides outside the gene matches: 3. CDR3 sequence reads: CASSFGTASTDTQYF. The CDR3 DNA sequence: TGTGCCAGCAGCTTTGGGACAGCCAGCACAGATACGCAGTATTTT. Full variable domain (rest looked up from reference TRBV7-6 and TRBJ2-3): GAGVSQSPRYKVTKRGQDVALRCDPISGHVSLYWYRQALGQGPEFLTYFNYEAQQDKSGLPNDRFSAERPEGSISTLTIQRTEQRDSAMYRCASSFGTASTDTQYFGPGTRLTVL.

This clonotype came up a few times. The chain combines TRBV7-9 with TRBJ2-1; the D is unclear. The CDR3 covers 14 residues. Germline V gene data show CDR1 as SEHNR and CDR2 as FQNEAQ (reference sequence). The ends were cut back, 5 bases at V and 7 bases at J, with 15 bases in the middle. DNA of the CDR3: TGTGCCAGCAGCCCGCGGTCGGCAAGGAATGAGCAGTTCTTC. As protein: CASSPRSARNEQFF.

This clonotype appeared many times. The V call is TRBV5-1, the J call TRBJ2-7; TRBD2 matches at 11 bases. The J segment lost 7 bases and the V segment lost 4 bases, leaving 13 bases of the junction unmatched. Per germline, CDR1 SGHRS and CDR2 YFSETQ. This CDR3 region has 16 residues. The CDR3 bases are TGCGCCAGCAGCCCGATCCCGACTAGCGGGGTGGAAGAGCAGTACTTC. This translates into CASSPIPTSGVEEQYF.

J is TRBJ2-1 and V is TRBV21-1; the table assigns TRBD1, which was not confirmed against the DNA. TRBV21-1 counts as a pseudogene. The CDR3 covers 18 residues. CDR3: CASSKESRGARLYNEQFF. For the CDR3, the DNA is TGTGCCAGCAGCAAAGAATCGCGCGGGGCGAGACTTTACAATGAGCAGTTCTTC.

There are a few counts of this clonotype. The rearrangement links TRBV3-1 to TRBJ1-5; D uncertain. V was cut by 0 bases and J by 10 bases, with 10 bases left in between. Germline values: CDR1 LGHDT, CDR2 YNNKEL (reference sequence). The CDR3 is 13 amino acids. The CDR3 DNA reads TGTGCCAGCAGCCAAGATCGGACCCAACCCCAGCATTTT. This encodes CASSQDRTQPQHF.

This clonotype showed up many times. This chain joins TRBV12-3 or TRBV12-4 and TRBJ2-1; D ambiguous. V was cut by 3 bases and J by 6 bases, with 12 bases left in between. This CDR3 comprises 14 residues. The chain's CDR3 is CASSFISFGNEQFF. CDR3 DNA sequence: TGTGCCAGCAGTTTTATTTCCTTCGGCAATGAGCAGTTCTTC.

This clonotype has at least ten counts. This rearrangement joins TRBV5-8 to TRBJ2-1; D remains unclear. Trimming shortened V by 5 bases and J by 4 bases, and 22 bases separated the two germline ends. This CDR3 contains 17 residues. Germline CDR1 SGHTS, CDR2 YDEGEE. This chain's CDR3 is CASSRLRSRREYNEQFF. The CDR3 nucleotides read TGTGCCAGCAGTCGCCTCCGGTCCAGAAGAGAATACAATGAGCAGTTCTTC.